This T cell receptor beta chain was identified in a study of blood T cells in healthy people across ages. Whole-study findings and limits: The study found TCR beta diversity correlated strongly with naive T cell percentage. From one million sequenced T cells, diversity estimates were lower bounds.

Healthy Caucasians from Russia aged roughly 6 to 95 served as donors. This clonotype was observed a few times. What it binds is unknown. Germline V lookup: CDR1 SGHVS, CDR2 FQNEAQ. The CDR3 length is 14 residues. The V end lost 0 bases, the J end lost 0 bases, and 2 bases lay between the germline ends. A J-beta primer mix and a sample-barcoded 5' primer were used in a second PCR of about 7 to 11 cycles. One entry per CDR3 protein, called by TCRdb with MiXCR from the 5' RACE reads. Counted here are 650,000 to 1,000,000 distinct CDR3 sequences, under 40% occurring once; the ten biggest clones make up 10% to 15%.

Sequencing was done on a sample of blood. V usage is TRBV7-8 and J usage is TRBJ1-4; D remains ambiguous. The receptor was isolated from a man aged 18 to 29 in good health. The CDR3 coding sequence is TGTGCCAGCAGCTTAGCCGCAACTAATGAAAAACTGTTTTTT. This sequence encodes CASSLAATNEKLFF.